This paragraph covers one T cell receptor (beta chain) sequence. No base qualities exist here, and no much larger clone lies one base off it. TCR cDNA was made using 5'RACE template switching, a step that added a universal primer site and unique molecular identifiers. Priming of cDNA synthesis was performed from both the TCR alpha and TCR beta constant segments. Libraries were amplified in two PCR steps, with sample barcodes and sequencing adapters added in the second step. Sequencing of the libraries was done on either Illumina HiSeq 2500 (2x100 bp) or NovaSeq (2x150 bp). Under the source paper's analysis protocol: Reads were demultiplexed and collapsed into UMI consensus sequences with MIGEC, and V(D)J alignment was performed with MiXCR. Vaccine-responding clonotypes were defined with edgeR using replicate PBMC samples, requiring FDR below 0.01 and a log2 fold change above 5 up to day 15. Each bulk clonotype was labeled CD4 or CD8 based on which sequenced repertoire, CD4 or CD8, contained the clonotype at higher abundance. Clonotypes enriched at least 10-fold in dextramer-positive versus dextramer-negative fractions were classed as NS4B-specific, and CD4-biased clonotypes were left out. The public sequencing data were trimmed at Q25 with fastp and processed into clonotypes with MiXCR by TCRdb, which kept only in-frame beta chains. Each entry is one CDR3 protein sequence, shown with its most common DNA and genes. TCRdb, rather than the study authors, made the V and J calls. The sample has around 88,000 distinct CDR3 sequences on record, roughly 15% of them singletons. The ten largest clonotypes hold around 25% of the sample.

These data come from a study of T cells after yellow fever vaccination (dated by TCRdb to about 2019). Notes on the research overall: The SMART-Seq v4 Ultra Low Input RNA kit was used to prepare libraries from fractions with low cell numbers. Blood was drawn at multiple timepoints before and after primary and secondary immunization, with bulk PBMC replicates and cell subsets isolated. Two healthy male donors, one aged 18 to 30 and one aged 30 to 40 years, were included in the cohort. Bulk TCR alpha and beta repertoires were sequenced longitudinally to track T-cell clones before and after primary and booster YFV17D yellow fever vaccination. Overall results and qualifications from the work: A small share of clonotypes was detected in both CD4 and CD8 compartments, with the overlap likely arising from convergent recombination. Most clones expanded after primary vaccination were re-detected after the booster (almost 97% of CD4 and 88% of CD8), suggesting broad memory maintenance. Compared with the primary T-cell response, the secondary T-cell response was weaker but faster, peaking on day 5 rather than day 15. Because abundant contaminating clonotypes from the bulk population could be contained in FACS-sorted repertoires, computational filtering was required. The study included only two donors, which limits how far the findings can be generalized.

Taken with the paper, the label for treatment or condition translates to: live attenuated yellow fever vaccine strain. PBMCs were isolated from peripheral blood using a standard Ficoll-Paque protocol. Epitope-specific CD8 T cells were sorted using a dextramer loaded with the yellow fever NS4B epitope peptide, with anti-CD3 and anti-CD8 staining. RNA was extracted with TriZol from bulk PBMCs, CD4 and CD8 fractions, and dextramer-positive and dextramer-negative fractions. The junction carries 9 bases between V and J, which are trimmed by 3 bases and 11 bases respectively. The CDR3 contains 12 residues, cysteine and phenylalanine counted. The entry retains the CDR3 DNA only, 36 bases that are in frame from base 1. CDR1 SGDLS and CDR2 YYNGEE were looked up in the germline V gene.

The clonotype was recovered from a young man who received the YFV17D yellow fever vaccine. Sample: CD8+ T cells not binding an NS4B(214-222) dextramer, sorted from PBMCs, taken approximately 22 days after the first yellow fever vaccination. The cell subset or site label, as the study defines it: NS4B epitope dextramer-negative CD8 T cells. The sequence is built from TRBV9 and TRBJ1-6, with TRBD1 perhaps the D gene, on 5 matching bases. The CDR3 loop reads CASSGGPPPLHF. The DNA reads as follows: TGTGCCAGCAGCGGGGGCCCTCCACCCCTCCACTTT.